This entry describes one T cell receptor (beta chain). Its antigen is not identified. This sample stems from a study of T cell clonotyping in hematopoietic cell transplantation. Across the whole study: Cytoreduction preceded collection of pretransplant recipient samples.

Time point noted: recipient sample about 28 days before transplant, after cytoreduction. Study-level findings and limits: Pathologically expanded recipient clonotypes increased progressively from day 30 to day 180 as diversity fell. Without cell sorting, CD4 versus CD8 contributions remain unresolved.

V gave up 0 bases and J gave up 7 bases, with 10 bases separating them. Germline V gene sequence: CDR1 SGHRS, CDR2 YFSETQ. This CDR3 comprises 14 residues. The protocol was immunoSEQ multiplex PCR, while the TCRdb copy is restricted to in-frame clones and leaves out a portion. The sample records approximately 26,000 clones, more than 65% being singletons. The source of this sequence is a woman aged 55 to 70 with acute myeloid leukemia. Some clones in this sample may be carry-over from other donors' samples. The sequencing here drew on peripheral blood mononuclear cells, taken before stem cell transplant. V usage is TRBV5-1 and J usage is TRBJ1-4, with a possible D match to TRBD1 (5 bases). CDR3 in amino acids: CASSLDGAVEKLFF. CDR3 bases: TGCGCCAGCAGCTTGGACGGGGCGGTTGAAAAACTGTTTTTT.